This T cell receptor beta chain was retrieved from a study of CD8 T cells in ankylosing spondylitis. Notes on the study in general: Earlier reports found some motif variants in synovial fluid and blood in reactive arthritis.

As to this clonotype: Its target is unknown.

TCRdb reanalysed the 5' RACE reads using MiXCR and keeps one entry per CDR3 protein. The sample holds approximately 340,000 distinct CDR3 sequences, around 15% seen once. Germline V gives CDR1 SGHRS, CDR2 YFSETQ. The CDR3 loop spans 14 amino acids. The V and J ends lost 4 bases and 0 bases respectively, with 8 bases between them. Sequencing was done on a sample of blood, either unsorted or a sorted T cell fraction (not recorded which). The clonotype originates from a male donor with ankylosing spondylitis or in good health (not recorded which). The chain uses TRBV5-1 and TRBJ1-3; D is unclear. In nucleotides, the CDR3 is TGCGCCAGCAGCCCGGACGGCTCTGGAAACACCATATATTTT. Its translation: CASSPDGSGNTIYF.